This T cell receptor (beta chain) was recovered during a study of shared clonotypes between healthy human individuals. Using immunoSEQ multiplex PCR, the repertoire was profiled, and TCRdb retains in-frame clones only, with some absent. The sample includes 1,500,000 or so clones, roughly 96% of them seen just once. The V and J ends lost 5 bases and 6 bases respectively, with 14 bases between them. The CDR3 spans 14 residues. The germline CDR1 and CDR2 sequences are KGHSH and LQKENI. The V and J genes are TRBV18 and TRBJ2-1; no firm D call. Sample: naive CD4+ T cells sorted from blood. The subset here: CD45RA+ positively selected. This TCR was sampled from a man aged 30 to 39 in good health. The CDR3 DNA follows: TGTGCCAGCTCATACTTACGGGCGTTCAATGAGCAGTTCTTC. It codes for CASSYLRAFNEQFF. The variable domain in full, with the rest retrieved from reference TRBV18 and TRBJ2-1, is NAGVMQNPRHLVRRRGQEARLRCSPMKGHSHVYWYRQLPEEGLKFMVYLQKENIIDESGMPKERFSAEFPKEGPSILRIQQVVRGDSAAYFCASSYLRAFNEQFFGPGTRLTVL.